What follows are 7 T cell receptor beta chains derived from one specimen sequenced in a study of vaccination effects on CD4 cells after COVID-19. Repertoires were generated with immunoSEQ multiplex PCR, while TCRdb's copy carries only in-frame clones and drops some. There are 30,000 to 45,000 clones in the sample; roughly 70% occur only once, and about 23% lies in the top ten. Before sequencing took place, the ViraFEST assay used viral peptide pools to expand antigen-specific CD4+ T cells. Once cultured for 10 days, the cells underwent separation to obtain CD4+ T cells. Nucleocapsid antibodies stayed negative before and after vaccination, showing no earlier SARS-CoV-2 infection. These receptors are not linked to any known antigen. Sample: CD4+ T cells from PBMCs cultured with SARS-CoV-2 spike peptides, taken before COVID-19 vaccination. All receptors derive from a human donor who received a COVID-19 vaccine.

This clone was seen a handful of times. The gene calls are TRBV5-1 and TRBJ1-2; D call uncertain. V shed 0 bases and J shed 7 bases, with 10 bases lying between them. There are 13 residues in the CDR3. CDR1 and CDR2 (germline): SGHRS, YFSETQ. The CDR3 DNA sequence: TGCGCCAGCAGCTTGGGCCACCTCCCTGGCTACACCTTC. Its translation is CASSLGHLPGYTF. Together with reference TRBV5-1 and TRBJ1-2, the CDR3 gives the full variable domain: KAGVTQTPRYLIKTRGQQVTLSCSPISGHRSVSWYQQTPGQGLQFLFEYFSETQRNKGNFPGRFSGRQFSNSRSEMNVSTLELGDSALYLCASSLGHLPGYTFGSGTRLTVV.

The CDR3 loop is CASSPPGEGNQPQHF. Written as DNA, the CDR3 is TGTGCCAGCTCACCACCCGGGGAGGGAAATCAGCCCCAGCATTTT. The V gene is TRBV18, the J gene TRBJ1-5; D is unclear. The CDR3 has 15 amino acids. CDR1 and CDR2 from the germline V gene are KGHSH and LQKENI. V was pared by 0 bases and J by 4 bases, with 10 bases between.

The chain has TRBV6-2 or TRBV6-3 and TRBJ2-7, with D maybe TRBD1 (6 bases). V shed 4 bases and J shed 2 bases, with 9 bases lying between them. Per germline, CDR1 MNHEY and CDR2 SVGEGT. The CDR3 sequence is 13 residues long. CDR3 sequence reads: CASSSQGTYEQYF. The CDR3 coding sequence is TGTGCCAGCAGTTCACAGGGAACCTACGAGCAGTACTTC.

This clone was observed once. The chain employs TRBV3-1 (or the pseudogene TRBV3-2) and TRBJ2-4, with D maybe TRBD2 (6 bases). In germline, CDR1 is LGHDT, CDR2 YNNKEL (reference sequence). This CDR3 is built from 15 residues. V gave up 0 bases and J gave up 9 bases, with 15 bases separating them. CDR3 protein: CASSQEGASVSIQYF. CDR3 sequence (DNA): TGTGCCAGCAGCCAAGAAGGGGCTAGCGTCAGCATTCAGTACTTC.

This chain joins TRBV9 and TRBJ1-1; TRBD1 is a possible D gene (5 bases). The ends were cut back, 0 bases at V and 0 bases at J, with 12 bases in the middle. CDR1 SGDLS and CDR2 YYNGEE come from the germline V gene. The CDR3 extends over 16 amino acids. CDR3 sequence reads: CASSVVPGGMNTEAFF. The CDR3 DNA reads as TGTGCCAGCAGCGTAGTCCCTGGGGGTATGAACACTGAAGCTTTCTTT.

The CDR3 DNA sequence: TGTGCCATCAGTGGGGCCCCGCGAAGGGTCGAGCAGTACTTC. Its protein is CAISGAPRRVEQYF. This chain connects TRBV10-3 to TRBJ2-7; no firm D call. V was cut by 4 bases and J by 6 bases, with 16 bases left in between. The CDR3 loop spans 14 amino acids. Germline V gene data show CDR1 as ENHRY and CDR2 as SYGVKD.

This rearrangement joins TRBV25-1 to TRBJ2-2; the D gene could be TRBD1 or TRBD2 (5 bases each). With 6 bases removed from V and 3 bases from J, the gap between germline ends came to 11 bases. The CDR3 covers 14 residues. Germline V gene sequence: CDR1 MGHDK, CDR2 SYGVNS. The CDR3, as DNA: TGTGCCAGCAGGAGAGGGACGGACACCGGGGAGCTGTTTTTT. It specifies CASRRGTDTGELFF.